These T cell receptor beta chains were read from a single sample in a study of T cell changes during pregnancy in multiple sclerosis. The method was immunoSEQ multiplex PCR; TCRdb's version includes in-frame clones alone and lacks a portion of them. The data contain fewer than 90,000 clones, just under 95% of them singletons. Sequencing used peripheral blood, obtained in the third trimester of pregnancy. The receptors stem from a female donor with multiple sclerosis, enrolled in a pregnancy study. CDR3s include the opening cysteine and the closing phenylalanine or tryptophan. D genes are given only for firm matches. Clone size appears in some rows only: once, few, many, or a class for an expanded clone.

J	size	length	V	D	DNA	CDR3
TRBJ2-1	-	15	TRBV4-2	TRBD2	TGTGCCAGCAGCCAAGATATACTAGCGGGAGGGGAGCAGTTCTTC	CASSQDILAGGEQFF
TRBJ2-1	-	13	TRBV5-4	TRBD1	TGTGCCAGCCGCCCACAGGGGGCAAATGAGCAGTTCTTC	CASRPQGANEQFF
TRBJ1-1	-	13	TRBV5-1	TRBD1	TGCGCCAGCAGCGCCGGGACAGACTCTGAAGCTTTCTTT	CASSAGTDSEAFF
TRBJ2-5	once	16	TRBV15	TRBD1	TGTGCCACCAGCAGGGGCCCGGGACAGGGCGAAGAGACCCAGTACTTC	CATSRGPGQGEETQYF
TRBJ1-1	-	12	TRBV18	-	TGTGCCAGCTCGGGTACAGGGAACCCCGGTTTCTTT	CASSGTGNPGFF
TRBJ2-3	-	16	TRBV7-9	-	TGTGCCAGCAGCAGACGAGGCGGGATGGGGACAGATACGCAGTATTTT	CASSRRGGMGTDTQYF
TRBJ2-7	-	15	TRBV7-2	TRBD1	TGTGCCAGCAGCCTCAACCGGGACAGGGCGTACGAGCAGTACTTC	CASSLNRDRAYEQYF
TRBJ1-2	few	13	TRBV28	TRBD1	TGTGCCAGCAGTGACAGGGGGCGCGTTGGCTACACCTTC	CASSDRGRVGYTF
TRBJ1-5	-	12	TRBV5-1	-	TGCGCCAGCAGGGGGAGGAATCAGCCCCAGCATTTT	CASRGRNQPQHF
TRBJ1-1	-	14	TRBV19	-	TGTGCCAGTAGTATCTGGGACATGGACACTGAAGCTTTCTTT	CASSIWDMDTEAFF
TRBJ1-1	once	15	TRBV5-6	TRBD1	TGTGCCAGCAGCAGATTAGGGGGCGCGGACACTGAAGCTTTCTTT	CASSRLGGADTEAFF
TRBJ1-1	-	15	TRBV7-2	-	TGTGCCAGCAGCCGACTACTGACAGGCAACACTGAAGCTTTCTTT	CASSRLLTGNTEAFF
TRBJ2-5	-	19	TRBV7-2	TRBD1	TGTGCCAGCAGCTTAGGGTCGAGGGGGACAGGGTACCCCCTCGGGACCCAGTACTTC	CASSLGSRGTGYPLGTQYF
TRBJ1-1	-	13	TRBV27	-	TGTGCCAGCAGTTTCGTTAGGAACACTGAAGCTTTCTTT	CASSFVRNTEAFF
TRBJ1-2	-	14	TRBV6-1	-	TGTGCCAGCAGTGAATTGGCAGGGGACTATGGCTACACCTTC	CASSELAGDYGYTF
TRBJ2-7	-	16	TRBV10-3	TRBD2	TGTGCCATCAGTGAGGGACTAGCGTTACGTAGCTACGAGCAGTACTTC	CAISEGLALRSYEQYF
TRBJ2-1	-	15	TRBV6-1	TRBD2	TGTGCCAGCAGTGCGGCTAGCGGGAGTTCTCGTGAGCAGTTCTTC	CASSAASGSSREQFF
TRBJ2-2	-	13	TRBV9	-	TGTGCCAGCTCGTCCGCGAACACCGGGGAGCTGTTTTTT	CASSSANTGELFF
TRBJ2-7	-	14	TRBV27	-	TGTGCCAGCAGCCTAAAGACAGGCTCCTACGAGCAGTACTTC	CASSLKTGSYEQYF
TRBJ1-1	-	11	TRBV7-9	-	TGTGCCAGCAGCTTAACAGCCCAAGCTTTCTTT	CASSLTAQAFF
TRBJ2-7	-	14	TRBV19	-	TGTGCCAGTAAACGAGACAGAAGCTCCTACGAGCAGTACTTC	CASKRDRSSYEQYF
TRBJ2-3	-	14	TRBV9	-	TGTGCCAGCAGCGTCCTTGCAGGAACAGATACGCAGTATTTT	CASSVLAGTDTQYF
TRBJ1-5	-	14	TRBV7-2	TRBD1	TGTGCCAGCAGTCTGACAGGGGGACCTCAGCCCCAGCATTTT	CASSLTGGPQPQHF
TRBJ1-5	-	15	TRBV7-2	-	TGTGCCAGCGGGGTGGGGGGAAGAGGGAGTCAGCCCCAGCATTTT	CASGVGGRGSQPQHF
TRBJ1-4	-	16	TRBV5-5	TRBD1	TGTGCCAGCAGCCCTGGGGGGACAGCTAATAATGAAAAACTGTTTTTT	CASSPGGTANNEKLFF
TRBJ1-1	-	11	TRBV30	-	TGTGCCTGGAGTACTAACACTGAAGCTTTCTTT	CAWSTNTEAFF
TRBJ1-1	once	15	TRBV7-8	-	TGTGCCAGCAGCTTGACCCACACAGGGAACACTGAAGCTTTCTTT	CASSLTHTGNTEAFF
TRBJ2-1	-	16	TRBV5-5	-	TGTGCCAGCAGCTTATCGGCAGGGGAACCCTACAATGAGCAGTTCTTC	CASSLSAGEPYNEQFF
TRBJ2-7	-	14	TRBV11-2	-	TGTGCCAGCAGCCCCCTGGGGGGTTCCTACGAGCAGTACTTC	CASSPLGGSYEQYF
TRBJ2-2	-	15	TRBV5-1	-	TGCGCCAGCAGCTTGGCCCAGGAGAACACCGGGGAGCTGTTTTTT	CASSLAQENTGELFF
TRBJ2-1	once	15	TRBV6-5	TRBD1	TGTGCCAGCAGCCCCTTCCGGGACAGATACAATGAGCAGTTCTTC	CASSPFRDRYNEQFF
TRBJ1-4	-	16	TRBV9	-	TGTGCCAGCAGCTCCGGGGGTAAAGCAACTAATGAAAAACTGTTTTTT	CASSSGGKATNEKLFF
TRBJ2-1	-	14	TRBV19	-	TGTGCCAGTACCCCCCTTGATGGGCACTATGAGCAGTTCTTC	CASTPLDGHYEQFF
TRBJ2-5	-	16	TRBV27	-	TGTGCCAGCAGTTTACACCGATGGACAGTCCAAGAGACCCAGTACTTC	CASSLHRWTVQETQYF
TRBJ2-6	-	14	TRBV6-5	-	TGTGCCAGCAGTGCTAGGGGCGGGGCCAACGTCCTGACTTTC	CASSARGGANVLTF
TRBJ1-5	-	14	TRBV2	TRBD1	TGTGCCAGCAGTTGGGGACAGGGCAATCAGCCCCAGCATTTT	CASSWGQGNQPQHF
TRBJ2-3	-	14	TRBV7-2	-	TGTGCCAGCAGCTTAGGCGGGCGGAGAGATACGCAGTATTTT	CASSLGGRRDTQYF